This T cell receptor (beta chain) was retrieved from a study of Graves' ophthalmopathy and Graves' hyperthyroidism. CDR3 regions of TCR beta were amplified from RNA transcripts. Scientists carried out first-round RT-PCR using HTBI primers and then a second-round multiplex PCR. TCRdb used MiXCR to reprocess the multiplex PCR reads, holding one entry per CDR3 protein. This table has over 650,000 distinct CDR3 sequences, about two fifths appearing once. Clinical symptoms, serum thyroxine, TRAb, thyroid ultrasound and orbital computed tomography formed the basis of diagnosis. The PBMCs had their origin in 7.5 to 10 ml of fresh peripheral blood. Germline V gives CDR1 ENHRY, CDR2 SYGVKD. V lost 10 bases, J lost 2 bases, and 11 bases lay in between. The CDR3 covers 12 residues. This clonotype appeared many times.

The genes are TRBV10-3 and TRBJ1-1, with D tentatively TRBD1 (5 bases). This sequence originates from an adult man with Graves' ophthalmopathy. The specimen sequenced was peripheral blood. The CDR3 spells CASGTANTEAFF. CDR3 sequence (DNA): TGTGCCAGCGGGACGGCCAACACTGAAGCTTTCTTT.